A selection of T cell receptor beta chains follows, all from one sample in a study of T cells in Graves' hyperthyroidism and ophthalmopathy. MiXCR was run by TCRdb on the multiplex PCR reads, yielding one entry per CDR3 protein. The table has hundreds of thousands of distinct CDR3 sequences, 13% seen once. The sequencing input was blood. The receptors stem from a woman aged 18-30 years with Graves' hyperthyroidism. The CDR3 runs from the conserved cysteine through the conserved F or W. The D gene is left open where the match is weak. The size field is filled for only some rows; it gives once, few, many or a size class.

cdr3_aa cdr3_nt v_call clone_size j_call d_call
CASSGGSASLSTDTQYF TGTGCCAGCAGTGGAGGGAGTGCCTCTTTAAGCACAGATACGCAGTATTTT TRBV12-3/TRBV12-4 many TRBJ2-3 -
CSVRGTNNQPQHF TGCAGTGTTCGGGGAACTAACAATCAGCCCCAGCATTTT TRBV20-1 - TRBJ1-5 -
CATSFRRGPSGNTIYF TGTGCCACCAGTTTTCGCAGGGGTCCCTCTGGAAACACCATATATTTT TRBV15 few TRBJ1-3 -
CASSGGTNTEAFF TGTGCCAGCAGCGGGGGGACGAACACTGAAGCTTTCTTT TRBV28 many TRBJ1-1 -
CASSLQGSGQYF TGTGCCAGCAGCCTACAGGGCTCCGGGCAGTACTTC TRBV3-1 many TRBJ2-7 -
CASSLTGAETQYF TGTGCCAGCAGTTTGACAGGGGCAGAGACCCAGTACTTC TRBV6-1 many TRBJ2-5 TRBD1
CASSADRVYGYTF TGTGCCAGCAGCGCTGACAGGGTCTATGGCTACACCTTC TRBV5-6 many TRBJ1-2 TRBD1
CASSQDPGLAATYEQYF TGCGCCAGCAGCCAAGATCCCGGGCTAGCGGCGACCTACGAGCAGTACTTC TRBV4-1 many TRBJ2-7 TRBD2
CAGSGQQGATGNEQFF TGTGCCGGCAGCGGTCAACAGGGGGCGACGGGCAATGAGCAGTTCTTC TRBV9 - TRBJ2-1 TRBD1
CASSVNGPGEQYF TGTGCCAGCAGCGTGAACGGGCCCGGCGAGCAGTACTTC TRBV9 - TRBJ2-7 -
CASSYGTSGSTQYF TGTGCCAGCAGCTACGGGACTAGCGGGAGTACCCAGTACTTC TRBV7-9 many TRBJ2-5 TRBD2
CSARDDRGITEAFF TGCAGTGCTAGAGACGACAGAGGAATCACTGAAGCTTTCTTT TRBV20-1 few TRBJ1-1 -
CASSSWAEGANVLTF TGTGCCAGCAGTTCTTGGGCGGAAGGGGCCAACGTCCTGACTTTC TRBV27 many TRBJ2-6 -
CASSLGGLADRTDTQYF TGCGCCAGCAGCTTGGGGGGACTAGCGGACCGCACAGATACGCAGTATTTT TRBV5-1 - TRBJ2-3 TRBD2
CASGRLGTQYF TGTGCTAGTGGCCGTCTTGGGACCCAGTACTTC TRBV12-5 many TRBJ2-5 -
CASSLASGMGTDTQYF TGTGCCAGCAGCTTGGCGTCAGGAATGGGCACAGATACGCAGTATTTT TRBV5-4 - TRBJ2-3 -
CASILGGTANYGYTF TGTGCCAGCATCCTGGGGGGGACAGCTAACTATGGCTACACCTTC TRBV6-1 many TRBJ1-2 TRBD1
CASSPTPGQESSYNSPLHF TGTGCCAGCAGCCCCACTCCAGGACAGGAAAGCTCCTATAATTCACCCCTCCACTTT TRBV12-3/TRBV12-4 many TRBJ1-6 TRBD1